This T cell receptor (beta chain) was captured in a study of blood T cell repertoires in COVID-19. Method: immunoSEQ multiplex PCR; TCRdb's copy keeps in-frame clones and lacks some. The table lists over 250,000 clones, roughly nine tenths of them singletons. Trimming took 3 bases from V and 0 from J, leaving 15 bases between them. The CDR3 is 17 residues long. The germline gives CDR1 MDHEN, CDR2 SYDVKM. This sequence was found in a man between 45 and 60 years old with acute or convalescent COVID-19. Input material: peripheral blood. The chain uses TRBV28 and TRBJ1-5; perhaps TRBD1 as D (6 bases). As DNA, the CDR3 is TGTGCCAGCAGTTTCTGGACAGTCCCAACTAGCAATCAGCCCCAGCATTTT. Translation: CASSFWTVPTSNQPQHF. The full variable domain, completed using reference TRBV28 and TRBJ1-5, is DVKVTQSSRYLVKRTGEKVFLECVQDMDHENMFWYRQDPGLGLRLIYFSYDVKMKEKGDIPEGYSVSREKKERFSLILESASTNQTSMYLCASSFWTVPTSNQPQHFGDGTRLSIL.